The T cell receptor beta chain under discussion was sequenced for a study of OX40 agonist ivuxolimab in advanced cancers. Study at large: Enrolled patients in dose escalation had cancers that were hepatocellular carcinoma, melanoma, renal cell or head and neck cancer.

Findings and caveats of the study: Patients who responded partially at 0.1-3.0 mg/kg showed clonal expansion ranking among the lowest. Researchers did not determine the expanded peripheral T cells' antigen specificity.

The V gene's germline CDR1 is SEHNR and CDR2 FQNEAQ (reference sequence). V was clipped by 4 bases and J by 0 bases; unmatched bases: 5. The CDR3 is 16 residues long. The assay was immunoSEQ multiplex PCR, and TCRdb's table has in-frame clones only and misses some. The sample lists tens of thousands of clones, roughly 84% occurring once. As concerns this clone: Its cognate antigen is unknown.

It was autoimmune disease history or systemic immunosuppression that excluded patients. The sample consisted of CD4+ or CD8+ T cells sorted from blood, taken in a trial of the OX40 agonist ivuxolimab. V is TRBV7-9 and J is TRBJ1-5, with 8 nucleotides matching TRBD1. The TCR comes from an adult with an advanced solid tumor such as melanoma, head and neck, liver or kidney cancer. CDR3 nucleotide sequence: TGTGCCAGCAGCTCGACGACAGGGGCTAGCAATCAGCCCCAGCATTTT. Its translation: CASSSTTGASNQPQHF.